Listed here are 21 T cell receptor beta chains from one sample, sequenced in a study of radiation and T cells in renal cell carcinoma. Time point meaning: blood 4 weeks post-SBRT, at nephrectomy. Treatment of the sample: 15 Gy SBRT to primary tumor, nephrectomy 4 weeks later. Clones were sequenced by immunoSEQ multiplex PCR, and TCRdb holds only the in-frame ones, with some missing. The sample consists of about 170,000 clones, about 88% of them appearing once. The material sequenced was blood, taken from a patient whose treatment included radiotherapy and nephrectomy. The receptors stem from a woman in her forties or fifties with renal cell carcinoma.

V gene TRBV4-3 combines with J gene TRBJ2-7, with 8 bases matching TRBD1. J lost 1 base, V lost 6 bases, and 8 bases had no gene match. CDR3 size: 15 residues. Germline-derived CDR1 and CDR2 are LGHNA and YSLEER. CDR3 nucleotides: TGCGCCAGCAGTCAGGCCAGGACAGGGTCCTACGAGCAGTACTTC. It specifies CASSQARTGSYEQYF.

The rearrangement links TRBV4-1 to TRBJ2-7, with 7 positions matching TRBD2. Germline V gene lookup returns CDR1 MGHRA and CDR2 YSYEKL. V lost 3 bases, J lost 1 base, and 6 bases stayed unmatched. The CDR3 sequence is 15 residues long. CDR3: CASSHPGRESYEQYF. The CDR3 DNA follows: TGCGCCAGCAGCCACCCGGGGAGGGAGTCCTACGAGCAGTACTTC.

The CDR3 region has the DNA TGTGCCAGCAGCTCCAGACGGACAGGGTCGAACTATGGCTACACCTTC. Translated, it gives CASSSRRTGSNYGYTF. The rearrangement uses TRBV11-2 and TRBJ1-2; 8 bases fit TRBD1. The CDR3 runs 16 residues. J gave up 2 bases and V 4 bases, and 9 bases lay outside the gene matches. In germline, CDR1 is SGHAT, CDR2 FQNNGV.

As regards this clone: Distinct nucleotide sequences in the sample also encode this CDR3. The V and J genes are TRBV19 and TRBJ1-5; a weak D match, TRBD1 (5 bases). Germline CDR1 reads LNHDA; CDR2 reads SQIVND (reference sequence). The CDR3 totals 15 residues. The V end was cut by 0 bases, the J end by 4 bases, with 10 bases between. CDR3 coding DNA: TGTGCCAGTAGTATAGACAGGGAAGGGAATCAGCCCCAGCATTTT. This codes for CASSIDREGNQPQHF.

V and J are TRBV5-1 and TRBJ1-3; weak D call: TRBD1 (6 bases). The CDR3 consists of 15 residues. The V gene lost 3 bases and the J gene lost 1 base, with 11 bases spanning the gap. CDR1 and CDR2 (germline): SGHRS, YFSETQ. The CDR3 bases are TGCGCCAGCAGCTCGACAGGACCATCTGGAAACACCATATATTTT. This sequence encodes CASSSTGPSGNTIYF. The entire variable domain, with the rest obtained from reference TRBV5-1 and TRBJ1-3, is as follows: KAGVTQTPRYLIKTRGQQVTLSCSPISGHRSVSWYQQTPGQGLQFLFEYFSETQRNKGNFPGRFSGRQFSNSRSEMNVSTLELGDSALYLCASSSTGPSGNTIYFGEGSWLTVV.

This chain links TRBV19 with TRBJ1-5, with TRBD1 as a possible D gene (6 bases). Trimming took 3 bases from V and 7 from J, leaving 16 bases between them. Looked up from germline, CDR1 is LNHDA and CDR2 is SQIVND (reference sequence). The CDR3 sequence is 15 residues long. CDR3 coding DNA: TGTGCCAGTAGTATTGCGGACGGGGGCGGACAGCCCCAGCATTTT. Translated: CASSIADGGGQPQHF.

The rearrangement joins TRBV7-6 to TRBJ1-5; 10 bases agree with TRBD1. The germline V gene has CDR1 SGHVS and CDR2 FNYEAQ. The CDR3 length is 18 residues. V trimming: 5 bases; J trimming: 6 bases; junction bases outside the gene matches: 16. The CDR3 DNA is TGTGCCAGCAGCCAAATTAGATACGGGACAGGGGTCTCTCAGCCCCAGCATTTT. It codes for CASSQIRYGTGVSQPQHF.

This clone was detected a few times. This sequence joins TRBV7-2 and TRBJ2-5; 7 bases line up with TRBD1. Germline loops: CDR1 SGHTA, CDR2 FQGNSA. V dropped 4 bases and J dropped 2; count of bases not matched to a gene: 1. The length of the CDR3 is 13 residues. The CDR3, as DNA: TGTGCCAGCAGCTCGGGACAGCAAGAGACCCAGTACTTC. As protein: CASSSGQQETQYF.

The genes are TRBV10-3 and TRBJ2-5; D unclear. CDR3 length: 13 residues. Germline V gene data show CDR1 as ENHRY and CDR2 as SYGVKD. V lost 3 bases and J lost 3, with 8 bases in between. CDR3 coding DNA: TGTGCCATCAGTGATCTTCCCGAAGAGACCCAGTACTTC. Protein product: CAISDLPEETQYF.

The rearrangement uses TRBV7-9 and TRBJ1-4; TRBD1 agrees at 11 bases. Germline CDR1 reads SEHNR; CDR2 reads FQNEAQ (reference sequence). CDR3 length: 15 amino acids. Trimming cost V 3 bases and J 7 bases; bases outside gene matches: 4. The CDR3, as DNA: TGTGCCAGCAGCTTCGGGGACAGGGGGAGTGAAAAACTGTTTTTT. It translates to CASSFGDRGSEKLFF.

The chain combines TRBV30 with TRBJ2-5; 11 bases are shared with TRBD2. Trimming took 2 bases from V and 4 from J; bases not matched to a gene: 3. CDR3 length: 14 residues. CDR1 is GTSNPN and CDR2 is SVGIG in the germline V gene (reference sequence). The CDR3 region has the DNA TGTGCCTGGAGTCAGACTAGCGGGGCAGAGACCCAGTACTTC. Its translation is CAWSQTSGAETQYF.

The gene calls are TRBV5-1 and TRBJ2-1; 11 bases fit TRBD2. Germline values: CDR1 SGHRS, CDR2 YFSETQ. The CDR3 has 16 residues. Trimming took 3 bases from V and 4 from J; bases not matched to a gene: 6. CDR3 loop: CASSSTSGGLYNEQFF. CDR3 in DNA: TGCGCCAGCAGCTCCACTAGCGGGGGATTATACAATGAGCAGTTCTTC.

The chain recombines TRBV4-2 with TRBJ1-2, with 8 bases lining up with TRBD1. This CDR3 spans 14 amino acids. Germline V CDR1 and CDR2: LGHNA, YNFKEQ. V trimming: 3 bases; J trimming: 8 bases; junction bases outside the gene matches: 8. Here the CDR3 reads CASSHSGQGAGYTF. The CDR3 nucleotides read TGTGCCAGCAGCCATTCCGGACAGGGTGCGGGCTACACCTTC.

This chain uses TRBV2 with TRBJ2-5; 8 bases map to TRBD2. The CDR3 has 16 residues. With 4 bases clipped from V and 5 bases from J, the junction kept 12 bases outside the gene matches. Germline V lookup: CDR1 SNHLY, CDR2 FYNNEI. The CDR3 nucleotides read TGTGCCAGCAGTGGACCTCAACAGCGGGGGAGGGAGACCCAGTACTTC. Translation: CASSGPQQRGRETQYF.

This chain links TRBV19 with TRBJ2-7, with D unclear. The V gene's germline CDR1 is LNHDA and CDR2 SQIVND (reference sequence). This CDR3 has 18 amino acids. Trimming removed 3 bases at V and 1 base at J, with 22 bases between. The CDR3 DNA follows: TGTGCCAGTAGTATGATTTTGAGTTCCCAAACTCAGTCCTACGAGCAGTACTTC. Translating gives CASSMILSSQTQSYEQYF.

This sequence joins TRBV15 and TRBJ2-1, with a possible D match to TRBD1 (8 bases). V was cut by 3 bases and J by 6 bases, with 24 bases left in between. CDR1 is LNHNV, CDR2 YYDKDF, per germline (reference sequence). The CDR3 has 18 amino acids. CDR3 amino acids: CATSRTSAQGGAVNEQFF. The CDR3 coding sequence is TGTGCCACCAGCAGGACCTCCGCACAGGGGGGGGCAGTCAATGAGCAGTTCTTC. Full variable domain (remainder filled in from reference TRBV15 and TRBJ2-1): DAMVIQNPRYQVTQFGKPVTLSCSQTLNHNVMYWYQQKSSQAPKLLFHYYDKDFNNEADTPDNFQSRRPNTSFCFLDIRSPGLGDTAMYLCATSRTSAQGGAVNEQFFGPGTRLTVL.

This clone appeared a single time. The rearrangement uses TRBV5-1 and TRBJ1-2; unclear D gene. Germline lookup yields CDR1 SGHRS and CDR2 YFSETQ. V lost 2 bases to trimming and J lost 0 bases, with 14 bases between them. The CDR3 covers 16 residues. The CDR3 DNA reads TGCGCCAGCAGCTTAAATACACCTCCGACTAACTATGGCTACACCTTC. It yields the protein CASSLNTPPTNYGYTF. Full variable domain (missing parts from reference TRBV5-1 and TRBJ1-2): KAGVTQTPRYLIKTRGQQVTLSCSPISGHRSVSWYQQTPGQGLQFLFEYFSETQRNKGNFPGRFSGRQFSNSRSEMNVSTLELGDSALYLCASSLNTPPTNYGYTFGSGTRLTVV.

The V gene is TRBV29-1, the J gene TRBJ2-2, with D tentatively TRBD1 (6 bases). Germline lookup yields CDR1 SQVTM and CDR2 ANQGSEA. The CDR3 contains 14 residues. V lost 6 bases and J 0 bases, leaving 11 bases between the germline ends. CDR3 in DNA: TGCAGCGTCGGCAGGGGCACGAACACCGGGGAGCTGTTTTTT. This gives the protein CSVGRGTNTGELFF.

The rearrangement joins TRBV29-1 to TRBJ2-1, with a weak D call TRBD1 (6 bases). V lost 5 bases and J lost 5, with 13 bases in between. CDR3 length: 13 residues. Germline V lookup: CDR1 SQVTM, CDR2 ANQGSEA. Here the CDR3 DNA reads TGCAGCGTTTGCCCAACAGGGAACAATGAGCAGTTCTTC. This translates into CSVCPTGNNEQFF.

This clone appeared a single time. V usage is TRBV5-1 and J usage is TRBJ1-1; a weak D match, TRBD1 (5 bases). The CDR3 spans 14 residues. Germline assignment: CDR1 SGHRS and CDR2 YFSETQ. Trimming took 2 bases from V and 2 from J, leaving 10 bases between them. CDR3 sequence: CASSLRGGNTEAFF. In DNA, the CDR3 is TGCGCCAGCAGCTTACGGGGGGGTAACACTGAAGCTTTCTTT.

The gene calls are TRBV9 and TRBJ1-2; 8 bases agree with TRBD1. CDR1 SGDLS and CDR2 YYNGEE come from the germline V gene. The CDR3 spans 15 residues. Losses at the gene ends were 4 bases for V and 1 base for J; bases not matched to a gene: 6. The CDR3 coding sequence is TGTGCCAGCAGCTCGCAGGGGGCGATTAACTATGGCTACACCTTC. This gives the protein CASSSQGAINYGYTF.